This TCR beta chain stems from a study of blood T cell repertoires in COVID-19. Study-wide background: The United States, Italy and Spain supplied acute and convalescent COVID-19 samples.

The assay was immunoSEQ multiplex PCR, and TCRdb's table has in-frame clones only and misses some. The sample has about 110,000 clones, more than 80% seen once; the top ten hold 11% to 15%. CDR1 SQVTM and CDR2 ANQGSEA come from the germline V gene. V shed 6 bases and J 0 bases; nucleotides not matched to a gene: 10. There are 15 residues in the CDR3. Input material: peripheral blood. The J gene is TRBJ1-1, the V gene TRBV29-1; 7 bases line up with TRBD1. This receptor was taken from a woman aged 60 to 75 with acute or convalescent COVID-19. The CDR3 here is CSVIGQAYMNTEAFF. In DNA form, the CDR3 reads TGCAGCGTGATTGGACAGGCCTACATGAACACTGAAGCTTTCTTT.